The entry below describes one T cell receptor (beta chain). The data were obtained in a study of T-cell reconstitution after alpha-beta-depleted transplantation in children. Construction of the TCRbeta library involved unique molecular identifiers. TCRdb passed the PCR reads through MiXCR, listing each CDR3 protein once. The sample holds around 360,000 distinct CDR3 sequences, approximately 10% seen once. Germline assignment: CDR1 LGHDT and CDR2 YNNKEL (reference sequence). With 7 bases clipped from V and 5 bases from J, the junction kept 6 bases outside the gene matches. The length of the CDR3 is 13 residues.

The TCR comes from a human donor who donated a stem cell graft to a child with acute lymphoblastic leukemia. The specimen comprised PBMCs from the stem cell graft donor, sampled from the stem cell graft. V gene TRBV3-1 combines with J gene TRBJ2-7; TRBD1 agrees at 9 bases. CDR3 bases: TGTGCCAGCACCACAACAGGGGGCGACGAGCAGTACTTC. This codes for CASTTTGGDEQYF.